This T cell receptor beta chain derives from a study of graft-versus-host responses after intestinal transplantation (dated by TCRdb to the early 2020s). For the study in its entirety: The transplants that recipients got were multivisceral, liver-intestinal, or isolated intestinal. Every recipient was given anti-thymocyte globulin induction, then maintenance tacrolimus and steroids for 3 to 4 years. Bulk TCR-beta CDR3 sequencing was used to track graft-versus-host and host-versus-graft alloreactive T cell clones in the graft, circulation and bone marrow after intestinal transplantation. Alloreactive clones were identified by sequencing pre-transplant mixed lymphocyte reaction products and comparing them with unstimulated pre-transplant donor and recipient T cells. The cohort enrolled about two dozen intestinal transplant recipients including one retransplant, and a few patients lacking pretransplant specimens were excluded. Donor T cell macrochimerism was defined as a peak of at least 4% donor T cells among recipient peripheral blood mononuclear cells. Instead of going to the commercial service, samples from a few later patients were sequenced in-house on an Illumina MiSeq and processed with MiXCR.

Details on this clone: It lacks a known antigen. One base away there is no much larger clone; base qualities are not given.

Beyond this particular receptor, the publication reports: Patients with donor T cell macrochimerism had high GvH to HvG T cell clonal ratios in their allografts. Conclusions were limited by the relatively low number and heterogeneity of intestinal transplant patients. Early after transplant, peak levels of circulating GvH clones were found to be associated with declines in HvG clones. GvH clones were detected in recipient bone marrow, and some of these GvH clones were observed earlier in ileal mucosa or blood, consistent with an intestinal mucosal origin.

Interpreted using the paper, the time point label stands for: cells obtained before transplantation from donor or recipient. CD3+CD4+ and CD3+CD8+ populations were FACS-sorted from unstimulated pre-transplant donor and recipient cells taken from spleen or lymph nodes. To prepare the library, the immunoSEQ multiplex PCR assay was applied. For most patients, genomic DNA was isolated using the Qiagen DNeasy Blood and Tissue Kit and was shipped frozen to Adaptive Biotechnologies for TCR sequencing. High-throughput TCR-beta CDR3 sequencing of genomic DNA from most patients was performed by Adaptive Biotechnologies. The paper's processing steps were these. Adaptive's ImmunoSEQ software was the source of the TCR sequencing data for 18 patients, while a few other patients were processed with MiXCR and VDJtools. To correct CD4 versus CD8 sorting errors, any sequence found in both subsets at a frequency ratio below 5:1 was removed. CDR3 nucleotide sequences shared between donor and recipient were removed because the origin of such sequences could not be assigned. At least 2-fold expansion over unstimulated cells and a minimum CFSE-low frequency of 0.002% (template counts) or 0.001% (read counts) were required for clones to be classified as alloreactive. Mappable clones were those detected in sequenced pre-transplant spleen, lymph node, or MLR CFSE-low populations of the donor or recipient. Cumulative frequency of alloreactive clones was calculated as a percentage of all sequences weighted by copy number. As stored in TCRdb, this immuneACCESS dataset retains in-frame rearrangements with V and J assigned. A fraction of the clones does not appear; measured against another copy, unresolved V genes explain less than half of the discrepancy, and the remainder lacks a known reason. V and J calls and clone size are as listed in that table; D and trimming were resolved from the DNA. Present in this sample are over 40,000 clones, around 96% of which were seen just once. The ten largest clones capture 0.5% to 0.6% of the sample.

V is pruned by 4 bases and J by 3 bases, leaving 6 bases of the junction without a gene match. The CDR3 measures 15 amino acids from cysteine to phenylalanine. The read is trimmed to its CDR3 DNA, 45 bases read in frame from base 1. CDR1 and CDR2, per the germline V gene (reference sequence), are SGHAT and FQDESV. This chain is built from TRBV11-1 and TRBJ2-7; 10 bases in the junction line up with TRBD1. The receptor was derived from a human donor who was the organ donor for an intestinal transplant. The starting material was unstimulated CD8+ T cells sorted from spleen or lymph node cells, obtained before transplant. Here is the DNA: TGTGCCAGCAGCTCACCGGGACAGGGGAACTACGAGCAGTACTTC. It translates as CASSSPGQGNYEQYF.